These 25 T cell receptor beta chains came from one sample sequenced in a study of patients and donors after allogeneic stem cell transplantation. One entry per CDR3 protein, called by TCRdb with MiXCR from the RT-PCR reads. This table holds roughly 880,000 distinct CDR3 sequences, 15% to 20% found once. Sequenced: blood, either unsorted or a sorted T cell fraction (not recorded which). All receptors come from a human donor who was either an allogeneic HSCT recipient or a stem cell or donor lymphocyte infusion donor (not recorded which). It is not recorded whose cells these are; they may come from a transplant donor.

In this sample, this clonotype turned up many times. This sequence joins TRBV24-1 and TRBJ1-5; possible D gene TRBD1, 5 bases. CDR1 is KGHDR, CDR2 SFDVKD, per germline. V lost 5 bases to trimming and J lost 0 bases, with 10 bases between them. CDR3 length: 15 amino acids. DNA of the CDR3: TGTGCCACCAGTGGGGGCCAGTATAGCAATCAGCCCCAGCATTTT. Translation gives CATSGGQYSNQPQHF.

At least ten counts were recorded for this clonotype. V gene TRBV12-3 or TRBV12-4 combines with J gene TRBJ1-2; a possible D gene is TRBD1 (5 bases). This CDR3 is 15 amino acids long. With 2 bases removed from V and 8 bases from J, the gap between germline ends came to 18 bases. This CDR3 is CASSLSPDTLLGYTF. The CDR3 DNA follows: TGTGCCAGCAGTTTAAGTCCGGACACCCTCTTAGGCTACACCTTC.

This chain joins TRBV12-3 or TRBV12-4 and TRBJ1-1; D is ambiguous. This CDR3 is 12 amino acids long. Written as DNA, the CDR3 is TGTGTTTCGGACCTATTTAACACTGAAGCTTTCTTT. Residues: CVSDLFNTEAFF.

The chain is built from TRBV12-3 or TRBV12-4 and TRBJ2-1; D gene uncertain. This CDR3 has 16 residues. Deletions cut 6 bases from V and 5 bases from J, with 20 bases between. The CDR3 sequence is CASRPWVGRTHNEQFF. The CDR3 DNA is TGTGCCAGCAGGCCCTGGGTTGGGCGTACTCACAATGAGCAGTTCTTC.

The CDR3 DNA is TGTGCCAGCAGTTTCGGGACAGGGGGAATAGGTGGGGCCAACGTCCTGACTTTC. It yields the protein CASSFGTGGIGGANVLTF. This rearrangement joins TRBV27 to TRBJ2-6; 11 nucleotides align to TRBD1. V trimming: 3 bases; J trimming: 3 bases; junction bases outside the gene matches: 7. The CDR3 spans 18 residues. In germline, CDR1 is MNHEY, CDR2 SMNVEV (reference sequence). The full variable domain, completed using reference TRBV27 and TRBJ2-6, is EAQVTQNPRYLITVTGKKLTVTCSQNMNHEYMSWYRQDPGLGLRQIYYSMNVEVTDKGDVPEGYKVSRKEKRNFPLILESPSPNQTSLYFCASSFGTGGIGGANVLTFGAGSRLTVL.

This clonotype appeared a few times. The J gene is TRBJ1-4, the V gene TRBV7-9; D gene uncertain. The CDR3 loop spans 15 amino acids. Germline CDR1 reads SEHNR; CDR2 reads FQNEAQ (reference sequence). The germline V and J ends were trimmed by 5 bases and 8 bases, with 18 bases remaining between them. The CDR3 spells CASSQAVGFAEKLFF. The CDR3 nucleotides read TGTGCCAGCAGCCAGGCGGTCGGCTTTGCCGAAAAACTGTTTTTT.

A single count supports this clonotype. The chain couples TRBV6-1 to TRBJ2-7; D perhaps matches TRBD2 (5 bases). The CDR3 consists of 15 residues. CDR1 MNHNS and CDR2 SASEGT come from the germline V gene. V lost 7 bases and J lost 7, with 23 bases in between. The CDR3 sequence: CASTRSREYAREQYF. DNA for the CDR3: TGTGCCAGCACCAGAAGCCGGGAATATGCTCGGGAGCAGTACTTC.

This clonotype was counted ten times or more. V and J are TRBV5-1 and TRBJ1-2, with D hard to call. The CDR3 extends over 13 amino acids. V dropped 0 bases and J dropped 6 bases, with 9 bases sitting between them. Germline CDR1 SGHRS, CDR2 YFSETQ. The CDR3 DNA reads TGCGCCAGCAGCTTGGTAGGAGATCATGGCTACACCTTC. It translates to CASSLVGDHGYTF.

CDR3 nucleotides: TGTGCCAGTAGTATGTTGCTAGCGGGAGGGCTGGATACGCAGTATTTT. It translates to CASSMLLAGGLDTQYF. This chain connects TRBV19 to TRBJ2-3; TRBD2 aligns across 12 bases. The ends lost 3 bases at V and 6 bases at J; junction bases unmatched: 7. Germline values: CDR1 LNHDA, CDR2 SQIVND (reference sequence). The CDR3 has 16 amino acids. Filled out from reference TRBV19 and TRBJ2-3, the complete variable domain reads DGGITQSPKYLFRKEGQNVTLSCEQNLNHDAMYWYRQDPGQGLRLIYYSQIVNDFQKGDIAEGYSVSREKKESFPLTVTSAQKNPTAFYLCASSMLLAGGLDTQYFGPGTRLTVL.

V usage is TRBV4-3 and J usage is TRBJ1-6; a weak D match, TRBD1 (5 bases). The CDR3 contains 15 residues. Trimming cost V 0 bases and J 8 bases, with 11 bases left between them. Germline lookup yields CDR1 LGHNA and CDR2 YSLEER. The CDR3 spells CASSQDRGFDSPLHF. The CDR3 DNA is TGCGCCAGCAGCCAAGATCGGGGGTTTGATTCACCCCTCCACTTT.

The gene calls are TRBV7-2 and TRBJ2-3; tentatively, D is TRBD2 (6 bases). The germline V gene has CDR1 SGHTA and CDR2 FQGNSA. The CDR3 runs 16 residues. V was pared by 0 bases and J by 0 bases, with 10 bases between. CDR3: CASSLAAGHSTDTQYF. CDR3 nucleotides: TGTGCCAGCAGCTTAGCGGCGGGGCACAGCACAGATACGCAGTATTTT. Full variable domain (rest looked up from reference TRBV7-2 and TRBJ2-3): GAGVSQSPSNKVTEKGKDVELRCDPISGHTALYWYRQSLGQGLEFLIYFQGNSAPDKSGLPSDRFSAERTGGSVSTLTIQRTQQEDSAVYLCASSLAAGHSTDTQYFGPGTRLTVL.

V gene TRBV5-1 combines with J gene TRBJ2-5; D ambiguous. Germline V gene lookup returns CDR1 SGHRS and CDR2 YFSETQ. This CDR3 is 14 amino acids long. The V end lost 5 bases, the J end lost 2 bases, and 13 bases lay between the germline ends. In DNA, the CDR3 is TGCGCCAGCAGTTCAGGAATAGGTCAAGAGACCCAGTACTTC. Its translation: CASSSGIGQETQYF.

The V gene is TRBV7-2, the J gene TRBJ2-7; TRBD2 matches 8 bases. The CDR3 runs to 14 residues. Germline CDR1 and CDR2: SGHTA and FQGNSA. J was trimmed by 2 bases and V by 7 bases; bases with no gene match: 7. CDR3 protein: CASTGGAGTYEQYF. In DNA form, the CDR3 reads TGTGCCAGCACGGGGGGGGCAGGGACCTACGAGCAGTACTTC.

The rearrangement uses TRBV5-1 and TRBJ2-7; 14 bases match TRBD2. V was clipped by 3 bases and J by 6 bases; unmatched bases: 8. The CDR3 runs 16 residues. Germline lookup yields CDR1 SGHRS and CDR2 YFSETQ. The CDR3 DNA is TGCGCCAGCAGCTCCGGGACTAGCGGGAGCAATGGCGAGCAGTACTTC. This gives the protein CASSSGTSGSNGEQYF.

The chain employs TRBV27 and TRBJ1-1, with 9 bases identical to TRBD1. The ends lost 10 bases at V and 1 base at J; junction bases unmatched: 10. This CDR3 has 15 amino acids. The germline V gene encodes CDR1 MNHEY and CDR2 SMNVEV (reference sequence). CDR3 sequence reads: CATSPPDRGNTEAFF. The CDR3 nucleotides read TGTGCCACTTCACCTCCGGACAGGGGGAACACTGAAGCTTTCTTT.

The rearrangement joins TRBV7-3 to TRBJ1-6, with D unresolved. The CDR3 runs 15 residues. The germline V and J ends were trimmed by 2 bases and 1 base, with 6 bases remaining between them. Per germline, CDR1 SGHTA and CDR2 FQGTGA. The CDR3 DNA reads as TGTGCCAGCAGCTTACGCGGGTCCTATAATTCACCCCTCCACTTT. It is translated as CASSLRGSYNSPLHF.

This clonotype was observed a few times. The chain has TRBV2 and TRBJ1-2; 8 nucleotides line up with TRBD1. Germline assignment: CDR1 SNHLY and CDR2 FYNNEI. CDR3 length: 12 residues. V was pared by 7 bases and J by 8 bases, with 6 bases of the junction left unmatched. This chain's CDR3 is CASNGQGSGYTF. The DNA of the CDR3 is TGTGCCAGCAACGGACAGGGTAGCGGCTACACCTTC.

Many counts were recorded for this clonotype. The genes are TRBV29-1 and TRBJ2-1; 10 nucleotides align to TRBD1. CDR1 and CDR2 (germline): SQVTM, ANQGSEA. V was pared by 3 bases and J by 2 bases, with 4 bases of the junction left unmatched. The CDR3 runs to 15 residues. The CDR3 DNA is TGCAGCGTTGACTTGGGACAGGGGACCTACAATGAGCAGTTCTTC. Translated, it gives CSVDLGQGTYNEQFF.

In its sample, this clonotype was seen a few times. The genes are TRBV18 and TRBJ2-1; D is possibly TRBD1 or TRBD2 (5 bases each). Germline assignment: CDR1 KGHSH and CDR2 LQKENI. With 0 bases removed from V and 4 bases from J, the gap between germline ends came to 16 bases. The CDR3 extends over 17 amino acids. CDR3 nucleotide sequence: TGTGCCAGCTCACCACCCCTCATTGGGACGGTATACAATGAGCAGTTCTTC. This encodes CASSPPLIGTVYNEQFF.

This clonotype has ten or more counts. The chain links TRBV27 to TRBJ1-1; no reliable D call. Trimming left V 2 bases short and J 0 bases short, with 10 bases between. Germline CDR1 reads MNHEY; CDR2 reads SMNVEV (reference sequence). The CDR3 consists of 15 residues. The CDR3 sequence: CASSLGNLMNTEAFF. The CDR3 bases are TGTGCCAGCAGTTTAGGGAATCTGATGAACACTGAAGCTTTCTTT.

The chain uses TRBV20-1 and TRBJ2-3, with no clear D. V dropped 6 bases and J dropped 0 bases, with 10 bases sitting between them. The CDR3 contains 13 residues. In germline, CDR1 is DFQATT, CDR2 SNEGSKA (reference sequence). DNA for the CDR3: TGCAGTGCCGATGAAGGGAGCACAGATACGCAGTATTTT. Translated: CSADEGSTDTQYF.

The chain uses TRBV24-1 and TRBJ2-1; perhaps D is TRBD1 or TRBD2 (5 bases each). The CDR3 is made up of 16 amino acids. Trimming cost V 3 bases and J 3 bases, with 14 bases left between them. Germline V gene data show CDR1 as KGHDR and CDR2 as SFDVKD. CDR3 amino acids: CATSDVRGRNYNEQFF. The CDR3 DNA follows: TGTGCCACCAGTGATGTGAGGGGTCGGAACTACAATGAGCAGTTCTTC.

The chain recombines TRBV2 with TRBJ1-1; 7 bases fit TRBD1. Germline CDR1 and CDR2: SNHLY and FYNNEI. The V segment lost 6 bases and the J segment 5 bases; nucleotides outside the gene matches: 9. The CDR3 loop spans 14 amino acids. In nucleotides, the CDR3 is TGTGCCAGCAGAGAACAGGGGCGGAGGACTGAAGCTTTCTTT. Amino acids: CASREQGRRTEAFF. The variable domain in full, completed from reference TRBV2 and TRBJ1-1, reads EPEVTQTPSHQVTQMGQEVILRCVPISNHLYFYWYRQILGQKVEFLVSFYNNEISEKSEIFDDQFSVERPDGSNFTLKIRSTKLEDSAMYFCASREQGRRTEAFFGQGTRLTVV.

This clonotype occurred a few times. V is TRBV5-6 and J is TRBJ1-2; D unresolved. The CDR3 runs to 16 residues. Trimming removed 3 bases from V and 0 bases from J, with 15 bases in between. Germline loops: CDR1 SGHDT, CDR2 YYEEEE. CDR3 sequence (DNA): TGTGCCAGCAGCTCCCCTAATCCCGGGGCTAACTATGGCTACACCTTC. Encoded protein: CASSSPNPGANYGYTF.

This chain links TRBV6-6 with TRBJ1-1, with D possibly being TRBD1 (5 bases). This CDR3 contains 13 residues. Trimming took 7 bases from V and 5 from J, leaving 14 bases between them. CDR1 and CDR2 (germline): MNHNY, SVGAGI (reference sequence). The CDR3 is CASTFLGGTEAFF. In nucleotides, the CDR3 is TGTGCCAGCACCTTCCTCGGGGGGACTGAAGCTTTCTTT.